Included here is one TCR beta chain sequence, with context. This sample was taken from a study of blood T cell repertoires in COVID-19. Study context: From the United States, Italy and Spain came samples of acute and convalescent COVID-19. T cells, B-cell-depleted T cells, or PBMCs provided the cDNA or gDNA that served as material.

The V and J ends lost 2 bases and 6 bases, in that order; junction bases with no gene match: 10. The CDR3 totals 17 residues. Germline values: CDR1 SGDLS, CDR2 YYNGEE. Original processing methods: Scientists estimated how many nucleated cells there were by amplifying reference gene primers. Profiled with immunoSEQ multiplex PCR; TCRdb holds only in-frame clones, not every one. The DNA was the basis for D and trimming; V, J and clone size are from that table. The top ten hold about 3% of the sample, which has approximately 110,000 clones, approximately 85% seen once. This chain connects TRBV9 to TRBJ2-1; TRBD2 agrees at 11 bases. This TCR derives from a woman older than 75 with COVID-19, enrolled during active disease. The sample taken for sequencing was peripheral blood. The CDR3 here is CASSVTLLAGDLNEQFF. The CDR3 DNA reads TGTGCCAGCAGCGTTACCCTACTAGCGGGAGACCTCAATGAGCAGTTCTTC.